This TCR beta chain was obtained from a study of CD8 T cells in ankylosing spondylitis. The sample holds many counts of this clonotype. Its cognate antigen is unknown. TCRdb fed the 5' RACE reads into MiXCR, producing one record per CDR3 protein. The table shows about 240,000 distinct CDR3 sequences, with around 7.8% occurring only once. Whole-study results and caveats: The authors found the disease-linked clones to be CD8+ and relatively rare in peripheral blood.

The ends lost 4 bases at V and 6 bases at J; junction bases unmatched: 10. The CDR3 consists of 16 residues. Germline V gene sequence: CDR1 SEHNR, CDR2 FQNEAQ (reference sequence). The specimen sequenced was blood, either unsorted or a sorted T cell fraction (not recorded which). The genes are TRBV7-9 and TRBJ2-1, with 9 bases fitting TRBD2. This receptor was obtained from a male donor with ankylosing spondylitis or in good health (not recorded which). The CDR3 sequence: CASSSQTSGRINEQFF. In nucleotides, the CDR3 is TGTGCCAGCAGCTCACAAACTAGCGGGCGAATCAATGAGCAGTTCTTC. Full variable domain (outside the CDR3, taken from reference TRBV7-9 and TRBJ2-1): DTGVSQNPRHKITKRGQNVTFRCDPISEHNRLYWYRQTLGQGPEFLTYFQNEAQLEKSRLLSDRFSAERPKGSFSTLEIQRTEQGDSAMYLCASSSQTSGRINEQFFGPGTRLTVL.